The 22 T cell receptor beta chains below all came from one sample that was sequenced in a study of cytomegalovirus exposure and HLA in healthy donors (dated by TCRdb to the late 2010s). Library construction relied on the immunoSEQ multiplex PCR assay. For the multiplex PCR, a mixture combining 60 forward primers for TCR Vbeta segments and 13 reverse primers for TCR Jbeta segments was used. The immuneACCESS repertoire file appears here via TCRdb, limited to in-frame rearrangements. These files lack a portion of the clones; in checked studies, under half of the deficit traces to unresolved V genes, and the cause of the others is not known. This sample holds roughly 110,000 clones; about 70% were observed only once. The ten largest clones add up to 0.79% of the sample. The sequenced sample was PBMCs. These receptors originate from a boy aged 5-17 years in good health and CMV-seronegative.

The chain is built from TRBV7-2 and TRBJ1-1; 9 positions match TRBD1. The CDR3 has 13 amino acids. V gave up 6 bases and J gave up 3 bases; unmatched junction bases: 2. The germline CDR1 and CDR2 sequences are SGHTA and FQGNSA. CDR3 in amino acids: CASRRTGDTEAFF. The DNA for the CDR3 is TGTGCCAGCAGACGGACAGGGGACACTGAAGCTTTCTTT.

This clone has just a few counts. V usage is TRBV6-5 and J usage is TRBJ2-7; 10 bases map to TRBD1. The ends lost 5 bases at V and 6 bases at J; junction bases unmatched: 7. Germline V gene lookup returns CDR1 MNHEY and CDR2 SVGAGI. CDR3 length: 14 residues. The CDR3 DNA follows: TGTGCCAGCAGTCGGACAGGGGGTAAAAGCGAGCAGTACTTC. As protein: CASSRTGGKSEQYF.

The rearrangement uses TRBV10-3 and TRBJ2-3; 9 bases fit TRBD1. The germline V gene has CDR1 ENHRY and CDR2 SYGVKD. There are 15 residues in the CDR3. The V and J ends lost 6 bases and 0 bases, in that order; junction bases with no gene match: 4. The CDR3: CAIRPQGASTDTQYF. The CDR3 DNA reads TGTGCCATCAGGCCACAGGGGGCGAGCACAGATACGCAGTATTTT.

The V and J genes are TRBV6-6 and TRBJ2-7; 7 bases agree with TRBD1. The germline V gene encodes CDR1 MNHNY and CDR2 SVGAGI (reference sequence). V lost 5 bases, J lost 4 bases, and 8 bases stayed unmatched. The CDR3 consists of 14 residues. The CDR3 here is CASSPTGAKYEQYF. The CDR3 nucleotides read TGTGCCAGCAGTCCCACAGGGGCCAAGTACGAGCAGTACTTC.

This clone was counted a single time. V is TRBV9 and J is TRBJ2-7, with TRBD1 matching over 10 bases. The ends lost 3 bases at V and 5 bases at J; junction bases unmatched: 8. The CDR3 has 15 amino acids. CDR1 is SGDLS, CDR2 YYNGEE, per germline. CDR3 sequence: CASSDPGTGAHEQYF. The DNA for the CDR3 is TGTGCCAGCAGCGATCCCGGGACAGGGGCCCACGAGCAGTACTTC.

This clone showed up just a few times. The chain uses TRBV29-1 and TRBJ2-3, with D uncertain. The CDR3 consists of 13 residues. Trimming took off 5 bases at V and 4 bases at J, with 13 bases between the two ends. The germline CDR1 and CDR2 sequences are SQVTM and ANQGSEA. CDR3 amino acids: CSVIGSAADTQYF. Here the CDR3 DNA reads TGCAGCGTTATCGGGTCAGCAGCAGATACGCAGTATTTT.

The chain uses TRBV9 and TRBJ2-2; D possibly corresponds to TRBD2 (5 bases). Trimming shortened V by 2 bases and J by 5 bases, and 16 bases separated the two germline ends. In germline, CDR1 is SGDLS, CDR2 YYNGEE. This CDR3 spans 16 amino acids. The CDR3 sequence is CASSVNVASQTGELFF. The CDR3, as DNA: TGTGCCAGCAGCGTTAACGTAGCTAGCCAGACCGGGGAGCTGTTTTTT.

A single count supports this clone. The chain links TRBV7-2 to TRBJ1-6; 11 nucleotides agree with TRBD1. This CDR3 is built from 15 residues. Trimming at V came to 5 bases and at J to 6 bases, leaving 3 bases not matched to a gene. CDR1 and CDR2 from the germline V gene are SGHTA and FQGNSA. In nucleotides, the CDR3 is TGTGCCAGCAGCCACGGACAGGGGGCTAATTCACCCCTCCACTTT. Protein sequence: CASSHGQGANSPLHF.

CDR3 amino acids: CASSLGQAHYGYTF. Written as DNA, the CDR3 is TGTGCCAGCAGCCTCGGACAGGCCCACTATGGCTACACCTTC. The rearrangement links TRBV5-6 to TRBJ1-2; 7 bases fit TRBD1. The CDR3 length is 14 residues. Germline CDR1 and CDR2: SGHDT and YYEEEE. J was trimmed by 3 bases and V by 4 bases; bases with no gene match: 6.

CDR3 region: CASTASGKNIQYF. The CDR3 nucleotides are TGTGCCAGCACGGCTAGCGGTAAAAACATTCAGTACTTC. The chain employs TRBV6-1 and TRBJ2-4; 7 bases agree with TRBD2. Trimming cost V 7 bases and J 4 bases; bases outside gene matches: 4. Germline assignment: CDR1 MNHNS and CDR2 SASEGT. The CDR3 runs 13 residues.

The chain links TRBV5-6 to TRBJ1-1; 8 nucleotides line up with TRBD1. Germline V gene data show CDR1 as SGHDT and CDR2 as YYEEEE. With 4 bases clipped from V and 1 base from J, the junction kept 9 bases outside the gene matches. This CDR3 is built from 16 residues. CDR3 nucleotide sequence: TGTGCCAGCAGCCCCGGACAGGGCGGTAGGAACACTGAAGCTTTCTTT. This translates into CASSPGQGGRNTEAFF.

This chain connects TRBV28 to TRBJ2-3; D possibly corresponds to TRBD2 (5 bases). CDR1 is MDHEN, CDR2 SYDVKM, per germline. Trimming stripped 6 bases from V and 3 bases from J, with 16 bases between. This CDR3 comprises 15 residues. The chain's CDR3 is CASSPGTPKTDTQYF. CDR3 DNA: TGTGCCAGCAGCCCGGGAACCCCAAAAACAGATACGCAGTATTTT. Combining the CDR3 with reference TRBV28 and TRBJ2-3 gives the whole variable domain DVKVTQSSRYLVKRTGEKVFLECVQDMDHENMFWYRQDPGLGLRLIYFSYDVKMKEKGDIPEGYSVSREKKERFSLILESASTNQTSMYLCASSPGTPKTDTQYFGPGTRLTVL.

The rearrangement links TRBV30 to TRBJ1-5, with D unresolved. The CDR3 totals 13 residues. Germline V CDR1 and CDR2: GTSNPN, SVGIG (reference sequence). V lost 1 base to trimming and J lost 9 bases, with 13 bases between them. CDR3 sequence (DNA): TGTGCCTGGAGTGAGGACCGCCGGGGGCCCCAGCATTTT. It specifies CAWSEDRRGPQHF.

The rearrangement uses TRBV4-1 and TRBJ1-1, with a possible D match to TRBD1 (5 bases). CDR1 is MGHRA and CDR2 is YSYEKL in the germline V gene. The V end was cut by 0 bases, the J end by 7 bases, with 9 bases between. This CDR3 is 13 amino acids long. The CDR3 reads CASSQDRGIEAFF. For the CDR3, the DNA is TGCGCCAGCAGCCAAGATCGGGGGATTGAAGCTTTCTTT.

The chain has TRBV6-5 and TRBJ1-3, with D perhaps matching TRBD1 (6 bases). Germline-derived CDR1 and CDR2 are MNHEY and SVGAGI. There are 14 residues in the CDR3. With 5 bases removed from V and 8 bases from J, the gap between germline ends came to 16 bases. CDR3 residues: CASSLSGVADTIYF. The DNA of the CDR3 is TGTGCCAGCAGTCTCTCAGGGGTGGCGGACACCATATATTTT.

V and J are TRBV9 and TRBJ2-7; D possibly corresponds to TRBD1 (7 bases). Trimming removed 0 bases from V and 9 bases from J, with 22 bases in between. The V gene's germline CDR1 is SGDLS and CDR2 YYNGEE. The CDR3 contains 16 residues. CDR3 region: CASSVGSGTEGLGQYF. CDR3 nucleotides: TGTGCCAGCAGCGTAGGATCCGGGACAGAGGGACTTGGGCAGTACTTC.

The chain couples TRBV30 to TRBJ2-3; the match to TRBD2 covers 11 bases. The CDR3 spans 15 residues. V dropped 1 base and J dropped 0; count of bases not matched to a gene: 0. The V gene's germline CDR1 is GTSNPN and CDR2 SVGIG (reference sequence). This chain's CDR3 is CAWSGTSGSTDTQYF. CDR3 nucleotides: TGTGCCTGGAGTGGGACTAGCGGGAGCACAGATACGCAGTATTTT.

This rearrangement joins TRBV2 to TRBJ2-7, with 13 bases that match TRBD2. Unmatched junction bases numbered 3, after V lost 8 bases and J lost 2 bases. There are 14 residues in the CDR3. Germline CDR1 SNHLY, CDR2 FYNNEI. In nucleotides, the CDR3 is TGTGCCAGCGGCGGACTAGCGGGAGCCTACGAGCAGTACTTC. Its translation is CASGGLAGAYEQYF.

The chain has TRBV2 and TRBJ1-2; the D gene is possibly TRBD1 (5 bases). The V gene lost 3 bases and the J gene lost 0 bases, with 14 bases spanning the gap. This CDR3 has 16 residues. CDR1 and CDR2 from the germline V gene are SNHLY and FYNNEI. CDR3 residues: CASSDLTGFPNYGYTF. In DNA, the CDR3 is TGTGCCAGCAGTGATTTAACAGGCTTTCCTAACTATGGCTACACCTTC.

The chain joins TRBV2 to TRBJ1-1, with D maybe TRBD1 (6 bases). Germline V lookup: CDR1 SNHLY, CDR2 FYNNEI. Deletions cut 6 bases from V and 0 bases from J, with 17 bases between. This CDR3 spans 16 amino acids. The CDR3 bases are TGTGCCAGCAGGAAAGAACAGGGATTTTTGAACACTGAAGCTTTCTTT. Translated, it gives CASRKEQGFLNTEAFF.

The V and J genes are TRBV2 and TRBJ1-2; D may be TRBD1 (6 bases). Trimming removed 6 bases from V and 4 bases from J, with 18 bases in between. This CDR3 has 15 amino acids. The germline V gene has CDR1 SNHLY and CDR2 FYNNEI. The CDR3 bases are TGTGCCAGCAGCCACCCCACAGGGACCCCCTATGGCTACACCTTC. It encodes CASSHPTGTPYGYTF.

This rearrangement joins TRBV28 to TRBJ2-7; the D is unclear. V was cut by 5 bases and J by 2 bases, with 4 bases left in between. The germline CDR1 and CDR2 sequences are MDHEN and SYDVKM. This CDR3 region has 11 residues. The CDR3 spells CASSPAYEQYF. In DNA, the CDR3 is TGTGCCAGCAGTCCCGCCTACGAGCAGTACTTC. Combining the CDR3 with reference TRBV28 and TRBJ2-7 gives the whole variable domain DVKVTQSSRYLVKRTGEKVFLECVQDMDHENMFWYRQDPGLGLRLIYFSYDVKMKEKGDIPEGYSVSREKKERFSLILESASTNQTSMYLCASSPAYEQYFGPGTRLTVT.